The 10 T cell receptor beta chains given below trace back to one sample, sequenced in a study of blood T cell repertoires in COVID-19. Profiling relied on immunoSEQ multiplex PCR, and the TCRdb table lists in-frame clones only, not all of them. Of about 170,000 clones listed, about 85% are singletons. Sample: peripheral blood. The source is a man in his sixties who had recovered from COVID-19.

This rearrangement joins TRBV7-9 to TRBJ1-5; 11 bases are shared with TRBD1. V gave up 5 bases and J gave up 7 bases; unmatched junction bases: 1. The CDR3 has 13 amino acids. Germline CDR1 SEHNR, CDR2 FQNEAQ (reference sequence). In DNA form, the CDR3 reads TGTGCCAGCAGCAGGACAGGGGGCCAGCCCCAGCATTTT. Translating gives CASSRTGGQPQHF. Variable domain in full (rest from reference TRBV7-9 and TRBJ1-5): DTGVSQNPRHKITKRGQNVTFRCDPISEHNRLYWYRQTLGQGPEFLTYFQNEAQLEKSRLLSDRFSAERPKGSFSTLEIQRTEQGDSAMYLCASSRTGGQPQHFGDGTRLSIL.

CDR3 in amino acids: CASSLRPRQATNSPLHF. The CDR3 nucleotides are TGTGCCAGCAGTTTACGCCCCCGGCAGGCGACCAATTCACCCCTCCACTTT. This chain connects TRBV27 to TRBJ1-6, with no clear D. From germline, CDR1 is MNHEY and CDR2 SMNVEV (reference sequence). This CDR3 has 17 amino acids. The ends were cut back, 2 bases at V and 7 bases at J, with 18 bases in the middle.

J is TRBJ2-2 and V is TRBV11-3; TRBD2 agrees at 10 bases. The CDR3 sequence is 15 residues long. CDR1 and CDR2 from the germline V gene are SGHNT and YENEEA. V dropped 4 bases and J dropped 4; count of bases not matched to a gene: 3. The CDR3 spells CASSWTSGFTGELFF. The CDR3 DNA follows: TGTGCCAGCAGCTGGACTAGCGGCTTCACCGGGGAGCTGTTTTTT.

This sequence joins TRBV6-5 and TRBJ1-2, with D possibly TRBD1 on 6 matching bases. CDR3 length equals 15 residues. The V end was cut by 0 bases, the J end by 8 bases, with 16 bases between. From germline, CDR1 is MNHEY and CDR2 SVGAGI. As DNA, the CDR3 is TGTGCCAGCAGTTACTCCCCGGACAGCTATCAAGGCTACACCTTC. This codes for CASSYSPDSYQGYTF.

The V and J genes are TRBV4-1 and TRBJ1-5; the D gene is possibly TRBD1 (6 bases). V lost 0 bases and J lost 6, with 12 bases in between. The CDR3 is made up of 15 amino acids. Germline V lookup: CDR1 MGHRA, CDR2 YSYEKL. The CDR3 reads CASSQDGQGTQPQHF. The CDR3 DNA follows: TGCGCCAGCAGCCAAGATGGGCAGGGGACTCAGCCCCAGCATTTT.

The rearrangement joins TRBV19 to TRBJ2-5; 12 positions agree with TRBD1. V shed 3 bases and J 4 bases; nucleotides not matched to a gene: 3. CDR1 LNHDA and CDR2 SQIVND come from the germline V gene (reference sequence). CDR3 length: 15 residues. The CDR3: CASSMGQGAGETQYF. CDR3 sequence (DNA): TGTGCCAGTAGTATGGGACAGGGGGCGGGAGAGACCCAGTACTTC.

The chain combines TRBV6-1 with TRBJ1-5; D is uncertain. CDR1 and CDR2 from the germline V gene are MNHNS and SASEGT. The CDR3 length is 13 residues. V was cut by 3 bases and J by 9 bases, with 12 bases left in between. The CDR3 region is CASSDLGHRPQHF. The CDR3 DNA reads TGTGCCAGCAGTGACCTTGGGCATCGGCCCCAGCATTTT.

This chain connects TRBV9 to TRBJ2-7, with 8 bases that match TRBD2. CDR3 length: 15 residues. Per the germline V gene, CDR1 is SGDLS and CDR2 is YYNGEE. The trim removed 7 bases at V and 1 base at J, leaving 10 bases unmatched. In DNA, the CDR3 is TGTGCCAGCTCCCTAGGAAGCGGGGGATCCTACGAGCAGTACTTC. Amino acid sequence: CASSLGSGGSYEQYF.

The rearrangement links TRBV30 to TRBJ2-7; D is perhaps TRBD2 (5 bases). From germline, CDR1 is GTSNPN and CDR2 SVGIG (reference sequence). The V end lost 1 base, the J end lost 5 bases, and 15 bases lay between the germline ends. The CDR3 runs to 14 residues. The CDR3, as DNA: TGTGCCTGGAGTGATGACTTACTAGGGAACGAGCAGTACTTC. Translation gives CAWSDDLLGNEQYF.

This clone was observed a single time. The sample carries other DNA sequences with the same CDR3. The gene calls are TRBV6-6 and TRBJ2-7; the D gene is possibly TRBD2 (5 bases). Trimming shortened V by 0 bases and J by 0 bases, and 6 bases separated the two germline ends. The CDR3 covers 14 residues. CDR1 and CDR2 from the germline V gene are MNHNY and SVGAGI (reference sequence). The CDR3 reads CASSYSGSSYEQYF. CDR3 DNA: TGTGCCAGCAGTTACTCTGGGAGCTCCTACGAGCAGTACTTC.